The 8 T cell receptor beta chains below come from one sample, sequenced in a study of cytomegalovirus exposure and HLA in healthy donors. PCR amplification relied on 60 Vbeta primers (plus 13 Jbeta primers). Profiled with immunoSEQ multiplex PCR; TCRdb holds only in-frame clones, not every one. The table has approximately 300,000 clones, about 80% seen once. Sequenced input: PBMCs. The source is a girl under 10 years old in good health and CMV-seronegative.

The chain couples TRBV5-1 to TRBJ2-7, with TRBD2 matching 10 bases. This CDR3 is built from 14 residues. V lost 6 bases and J lost 1; bases outside the gene matches: 4. Germline V gene data show CDR1 as SGHRS and CDR2 as YFSETQ. The DNA of the CDR3 is TGCGCCAGCAAGCGGGAGGGGACTTCCTACGAGCAGTACTTC. Amino acid sequence: CASKREGTSYEQYF. Filled out from reference TRBV5-1 and TRBJ2-7, the complete variable domain reads KAGVTQTPRYLIKTRGQQVTLSCSPISGHRSVSWYQQTPGQGLQFLFEYFSETQRNKGNFPGRFSGRQFSNSRSEMNVSTLELGDSALYLCASKREGTSYEQYFGPGTRLTVT.

The chain carries TRBV27 and TRBJ2-7; D call uncertain. The V and J ends lost 4 bases and 3 bases respectively, with 4 bases between them. Germline CDR1 MNHEY, CDR2 SMNVEV (reference sequence). The CDR3 runs to 11 residues. This CDR3 is CASSSLYEQYF. In nucleotides, the CDR3 is TGTGCCAGCAGTTCCCTCTACGAGCAGTACTTC.

The V gene is TRBV5-4, the J gene TRBJ1-2; 9 nucleotides agree with TRBD1. V dropped 0 bases and J dropped 13; count of bases not matched to a gene: 7. Germline V gene data show CDR1 as SGHNT and CDR2 as YYREEE (reference sequence). This CDR3 region has 13 residues. The CDR3: CASSLVGTGQTTF. DNA for the CDR3: TGTGCCAGCAGCTTGGTGGGGACAGGGCAAACCACCTTC. Using reference TRBV5-4 and TRBJ1-2 for the parts outside the CDR3, the full variable domain is ETGVTQSPTHLIKTRGQQVTLRCSSQSGHNTVSWYQQALGQGPQFIFQYYREEENGRGNFPPRFSGLQFPNYSSELNVNALELDDSALYLCASSLVGTGQTTFGSGTRLTVV.

This clone occurred once. The J gene is TRBJ2-7, the V gene TRBV21-1; TRBD2 is the table's D call and was not checked against the DNA. TRBV21-1 is assigned pseudogene status. The CDR3 sequence is 17 residues long. CDR3 nucleotides: TGTGCCAGCAGCAAAAGGTGGCGGAAACCCCTCACCTACGAGCAGTACTTC. Residues: CASSKRWRKPLTYEQYF.

This chain connects TRBV6-1 to TRBJ1-5; possibly TRBD1 for D (5 bases). CDR3 length equals 15 residues. Trimming removed 4 bases at V and 3 bases at J, with 13 bases between. CDR1 and CDR2 (germline): MNHNS, SASEGT. The CDR3 DNA sequence: TGTGCCAGCAGTGGGTTGGGGGGATCCAATCAGCCCCAGCATTTT. This translates into CASSGLGGSNQPQHF.

The chain links TRBV5-1 to TRBJ2-3, with D unresolved. Looked up from germline, CDR1 is SGHRS and CDR2 is YFSETQ. The germline V and J ends were trimmed by 2 bases and 2 bases, with 6 bases remaining between them. This CDR3 region has 13 residues. CDR3 residues: CASSFDFTDTQYF. The CDR3 nucleotides are TGCGCCAGCAGCTTCGACTTCACAGATACGCAGTATTTT.

The rearrangement links TRBV15 to TRBJ1-5; no clear D gene. There are 13 residues in the CDR3. The V and J ends lost 0 bases and 6 bases respectively, with 6 bases between them. The germline gives CDR1 LNHNV, CDR2 YYDKDF (reference sequence). DNA for the CDR3: TGTGCCACCAGCAGAGAGGCCTTTCAGCCCCAGCATTTT. This encodes CATSREAFQPQHF.

The rearrangement uses TRBV28 and TRBJ1-5; weak D call: TRBD1 (5 bases). Germline CDR1 reads MDHEN; CDR2 reads SYDVKM. This CDR3 is built from 15 residues. V was shortened by 6 bases and J by 5 bases, with 17 bases between the two germline ends. The CDR3 here is CASSPGLTVDQPQHF. In DNA, the CDR3 is TGTGCCAGCAGCCCGGGACTCACGGTCGATCAGCCCCAGCATTTT.